A single sample gave rise to the 29 T cell receptor beta chains below, sequenced in a study of T cell responses to AZD1222 COVID-19 vaccine. Produced via immunoSEQ multiplex PCR; TCRdb's table is partial and in-frame only. Of approximately 200,000 clones in the sample, roughly 92% were seen once. Specimen: peripheral blood, collected 28 days after the second AZD1222 dose. These receptors originate from an adult who received the AZD1222 COVID-19 vaccine.

This clone was recorded at least ten times. The chain couples TRBV7-9 to TRBJ2-7, with 15 bases fitting TRBD2. The CDR3 has 18 residues. V lost 5 bases, J lost 0 bases, and 8 bases stayed unmatched. The germline CDR1 and CDR2 sequences are SEHNR and FQNEAQ (reference sequence). The CDR3 spells CASSPGTSGGFRSYEQYF. CDR3 nucleotide sequence: TGTGCCAGCAGCCCAGGGACTAGCGGGGGGTTCCGCTCCTACGAGCAGTACTTC.

V usage is TRBV4-1 and J usage is TRBJ1-1; a weak D match, TRBD1 (5 bases). Per germline, CDR1 MGHRA and CDR2 YSYEKL. CDR3 length: 15 amino acids. The V end was cut by 4 bases, the J end by 4 bases, with 16 bases between. The DNA for the CDR3 is TGCGCCAGCAGCCCTCAAATAGGGGCGAGCACTGAAGCTTTCTTT. This translates into CASSPQIGASTEAFF.

The chain joins TRBV10-3 to TRBJ1-5; a possible D gene is TRBD1 (5 bases). V was clipped by 0 bases and J by 9 bases, with 12 bases between them. Germline assignment: CDR1 ENHRY and CDR2 SYGVKD. This CDR3 is 14 amino acids long. The CDR3 sequence: CAISESGDSGPQHF. CDR3 in DNA: TGTGCCATCAGTGAGTCGGGGGACTCGGGGCCCCAGCATTTT.

This sequence joins TRBV7-2 and TRBJ2-7; a possible D gene is TRBD2 (7 bases). This CDR3 has 15 residues. Germline CDR1 and CDR2: SGHTA and FQGNSA. Trimming shortened V by 3 bases and J by 4 bases, and 16 bases separated the two germline ends. As DNA, the CDR3 is TGTGCCAGCAGCTTTTCAGAAGGGGGGGGATACGAGCAGTACTTC. Encoded protein: CASSFSEGGGYEQYF.

The genes are TRBV25-1 and TRBJ1-2; tentative D call: TRBD1 (6 bases). The CDR3 is made up of 12 amino acids. Per germline, CDR1 MGHDK and CDR2 SYGVNS. V lost 3 bases, J lost 8 bases, and 10 bases lay in between. CDR3 bases: TGTGCCAGCAGTGAGGGGGCGTGGGGCTACACCTTC. Protein product: CASSEGAWGYTF.

This rearrangement joins TRBV6-6 to TRBJ1-4; D is perhaps TRBD1 (5 bases). Per germline, CDR1 MNHNY and CDR2 SVGAGI (reference sequence). The CDR3 sequence is 14 residues long. V lost 5 bases and J lost 15, with 22 bases in between. The CDR3 here is CASSPPAGSGFLFF. As DNA, the CDR3 is TGTGCCAGCAGTCCCCCGGCAGGGTCGGGATTCTTGTTTTTT.

The count of this clone is one. This rearrangement joins TRBV11-3 to TRBJ2-2; 7 bases fit TRBD2. Unmatched junction bases numbered 4, after V lost 5 bases and J lost 1 base. CDR1 SGHNT and CDR2 YENEEA come from the germline V gene. The CDR3 is made up of 15 amino acids. The CDR3 coding sequence is TGTGCCAGCAGCGATAGCGGGCTGAACACCGGGGAGCTGTTTTTT. It encodes CASSDSGLNTGELFF.

J is TRBJ2-7 and V is TRBV28; the D gene is possibly TRBD2 (6 bases). The CDR3 runs to 17 residues. Germline V lookup: CDR1 MDHEN, CDR2 SYDVKM. Trimming shortened V by 5 bases and J by 0 bases, and 20 bases separated the two germline ends. The CDR3 sequence is CASSLRPGTSSSYEQYF. As DNA, the CDR3 is TGTGCCAGCAGTCTCCGTCCCGGGACTTCTAGCTCCTACGAGCAGTACTTC.

This clone was detected only once. The chain is built from TRBV18 and TRBJ2-7; D not resolved. CDR3 length: 13 amino acids. Deletions cut 3 bases from V and 1 base from J, with 7 bases between. Germline CDR1 and CDR2: KGHSH and LQKENI. CDR3 amino acids: CASSPQVSYEQYF. Here the CDR3 DNA reads TGTGCCAGCTCACCCCAGGTATCCTACGAGCAGTACTTC.

Concerning this clone: The same CDR3 arises from other DNA sequences in this sample as well. The chain is built from TRBV27 and TRBJ2-3; no reliable D call. Trimming removed 4 bases at V and 2 bases at J, with 4 bases between. Per germline, CDR1 MNHEY and CDR2 SMNVEV (reference sequence). The CDR3 spans 12 residues. CDR3 nucleotides: TGTGCCAGCAGTTCCGTCACAGATACGCAGTATTTT. This sequence encodes CASSSVTDTQYF.

The chain joins TRBV9 to TRBJ1-2, with D unclear. The length of the CDR3 is 17 residues. Per germline, CDR1 SGDLS and CDR2 YYNGEE. V was clipped by 0 bases and J by 1 base, with 16 bases between them. Here the CDR3 reads CASSVGGRSMGNYGYTF. In nucleotides, the CDR3 is TGTGCCAGCAGCGTAGGGGGTAGGAGCATGGGTAACTATGGCTACACCTTC.

The chain employs TRBV14 and TRBJ2-3; perhaps TRBD2 as D (6 bases). Germline values: CDR1 SGHDN, CDR2 FVKESK. The V end lost 10 bases, the J end lost 1 base, and 15 bases lay between the germline ends. The CDR3 length is 14 residues. CDR3 amino acids: CAIPEWGGTDTQYF. In DNA, the CDR3 is TGTGCCATCCCGGAATGGGGGGGCACAGATACGCAGTATTTT. The whole variable domain, remainder taken from reference TRBV14 and TRBJ2-3, is EAGVTQFPSHSVIEKGQTVTLRCDPISGHDNLYWYRRVMGKEIKFLLHFVKESKQDESGMPNNRFLAERTGGTYSTLKVQPAELEDSGVYFCAIPEWGGTDTQYFGPGTRLTVL.

This clone was counted a single time. The rearrangement joins TRBV11-3 to TRBJ2-7; D might be TRBD1 (6 bases). The V and J ends lost 4 bases and 1 base respectively, with 20 bases between them. This CDR3 contains 17 residues. Germline assignment: CDR1 SGHNT and CDR2 YENEEA. The CDR3 here is CASSSLLQGPLSYEQYF. The CDR3 bases are TGTGCCAGCAGCTCACTCTTACAGGGTCCCCTATCCTACGAGCAGTACTTC.

This chain links TRBV19 with TRBJ1-2; D unresolved. The V end was cut by 5 bases, the J end by 8 bases, with 18 bases between. This CDR3 spans 14 amino acids. Germline values: CDR1 LNHDA, CDR2 SQIVND (reference sequence). CDR3 nucleotides: TGTGCCAGTAGTGATATTTCTTCGAATAGGGGCTACACCTTC. This encodes CASSDISSNRGYTF.

This chain connects TRBV7-2 to TRBJ2-7; possibly TRBD2 for D (5 bases). The germline gives CDR1 SGHTA, CDR2 FQGNSA. This CDR3 has 13 amino acids. V lost 4 bases, J lost 3 bases, and 10 bases lay in between. CDR3 amino acids: CASSSRLNYEQYF. The CDR3 DNA is TGTGCCAGCAGCTCGAGACTAAACTACGAGCAGTACTTC.

The V gene is TRBV4-2, the J gene TRBJ2-1, with D possibly matching TRBD2 (6 bases). The CDR3 runs 15 residues. CDR1 and CDR2 (germline): LGHNA, YNFKEQ. Trimming took off 1 base at V and 8 bases at J, with 15 bases between the two ends. This CDR3 is CASSQGSLAIDEQFF. Written as DNA, the CDR3 is TGTGCCAGCAGCCAAGGATCACTAGCTATCGATGAGCAGTTCTTC.

This chain connects TRBV4-1 to TRBJ1-6; D remains unclear. V dropped 0 bases and J dropped 13 bases, with 10 bases sitting between them. CDR1 MGHRA and CDR2 YSYEKL come from the germline V gene. The CDR3 extends over 13 amino acids. The CDR3 DNA is TGCGCCAGCAGCCAAGATGAAATGGGTCCCCTCCACTTT. Translation gives CASSQDEMGPLHF.

The chain recombines TRBV6-1 with TRBJ1-6, with 7 bases that match TRBD1. CDR3 length: 15 amino acids. Trimming took 3 bases from V and 8 from J; bases not matched to a gene: 7. The germline V gene has CDR1 MNHNS and CDR2 SASEGT. The CDR3 DNA reads TGTGCCAGCAGTGAGTTGGCAGGGGGATATTCACCCCTCCACTTT. This sequence encodes CASSELAGGYSPLHF.

The rearrangement links TRBV7-2 to TRBJ2-3; D is possibly TRBD1 (6 bases). Germline V gives CDR1 SGHTA, CDR2 FQGNSA. This CDR3 has 13 residues. The V gene lost 5 bases and the J gene lost 10 bases, with 16 bases spanning the gap. CDR3 residues: CASSPTGLGAQYF. The CDR3 nucleotides are TGTGCCAGCAGCCCTACAGGGTTGGGAGCGCAGTATTTT.

This clone has a single count. The chain employs TRBV5-1 and TRBJ1-1; 8 bases map to TRBD1. This CDR3 is built from 14 residues. J lost 1 base, V lost 7 bases, and 6 bases had no gene match. Germline-derived CDR1 and CDR2 are SGHRS and YFSETQ. The CDR3 loop is CASGKQGGNTEAFF. CDR3 in DNA: TGCGCCAGCGGCAAACAGGGGGGGAACACTGAAGCTTTCTTT.

The chain carries TRBV5-6 and TRBJ1-1, with unresolved D. CDR1 and CDR2 (germline): SGHDT, YYEEEE. Trimming shortened V by 0 bases and J by 0 bases, and 9 bases separated the two germline ends. The CDR3 loop spans 15 amino acids. The CDR3: CASSLEGNMNTEAFF. The DNA for the CDR3 is TGTGCCAGCAGCTTGGAGGGCAACATGAACACTGAAGCTTTCTTT.

The V and J genes are TRBV4-2 and TRBJ1-6; D gene unclear. CDR3 length: 13 residues. Germline V gene sequence: CDR1 LGHNA, CDR2 YNFKEQ. The V and J ends lost 7 bases and 4 bases respectively, with 8 bases between them. The CDR3 reads CASTDPYNSPLHF. CDR3 sequence (DNA): TGTGCCAGCACAGACCCGTATAATTCACCCCTCCACTTT.

The genes are TRBV12-3 or TRBV12-4 and TRBJ1-2, with a weak D call TRBD1 (6 bases). The CDR3 runs to 12 residues. V was clipped by 4 bases and J by 8 bases, with 11 bases between them. The chain's CDR3 is CASSSLQGGYTF. The CDR3, as DNA: TGTGCCAGCAGTTCGCTACAGGGCGGCTACACCTTC.

The rearrangement joins TRBV7-9 to TRBJ1-2; D gene unclear. CDR3 length: 12 amino acids. Trimming took 1 base from V and 2 from J, leaving 2 bases between them. CDR1 is SEHNR and CDR2 is FQNEAQ in the germline V gene (reference sequence). The CDR3 loop is CASSLVNYGYTF. The CDR3 DNA sequence: TGTGCCAGCAGCTTAGTGAACTATGGCTACACCTTC.

This clone has just one count. The J gene is TRBJ2-7, the V gene TRBV3-1 (or the pseudogene TRBV3-2); D is possibly TRBD2 (5 bases). Trimming took off 4 bases at V and 3 bases at J, with 10 bases between the two ends. The CDR3 is 13 amino acids. Germline assignment: CDR1 LGHDT and CDR2 YNNKEL (reference sequence). CDR3 DNA: TGTGCCAGCAGCCTTTACGGGGTCTACGAGCAGTACTTC. Its translation: CASSLYGVYEQYF.

This clone showed up just once. The rearrangement uses TRBV7-6 and TRBJ2-1; D uncertain. Trimming stripped 5 bases from V and 1 base from J, with 15 bases between. The germline CDR1 and CDR2 sequences are SGHVS and FNYEAQ. CDR3 length equals 16 residues. The chain's CDR3 is CASSNPLDGSYNEQFF. Here the CDR3 DNA reads TGTGCCAGCAGCAACCCATTGGACGGGTCCTACAATGAGCAGTTCTTC.

The rearrangement joins TRBV6-5 to TRBJ2-5; D call uncertain. Trimming pared 2 bases from V and 1 base from J, leaving 14 bases between. Germline CDR1 is MNHEY and CDR2 is SVGAGI. This CDR3 spans 16 amino acids. The CDR3 bases are TGTGCCAGCAGTTACCCCTTAAGCCGCGGCCAAGAGACCCAGTACTTC. Amino acid sequence: CASSYPLSRGQETQYF.

The rearrangement joins TRBV12-3 or TRBV12-4 to TRBJ1-3; a weak D match, TRBD1 (5 bases). This CDR3 is built from 13 residues. With 8 bases removed from V and 3 bases from J, the gap between germline ends came to 11 bases. The CDR3 loop is CASLRAGGNTIYF. CDR3 nucleotide sequence: TGTGCCAGCCTCAGGGCGGGTGGAAACACCATATATTTT.

V and J are TRBV27 and TRBJ2-1, with 9 positions matching TRBD2. J gave up 7 bases and V 2 bases, and 6 bases lay outside the gene matches. This CDR3 comprises 15 residues. Germline lookup yields CDR1 MNHEY and CDR2 SMNVEV (reference sequence). Written as DNA, the CDR3 is TGTGCCAGCAGTTTAGCGGGGGGGCTGGAAAATGAGCAGTTCTTC. Its protein is CASSLAGGLENEQFF.